Sequencing of this TCR beta chain was carried out in a study of T-cell memory formation after mild COVID-19. The overall study: Largely donor-specific sequence clusters came from two donors.

Barcoded TCR alpha and TCR beta cDNA libraries with UMIs came from 5'RACE using constant-segment primers. TCRdb passed the 5' RACE reads through MiXCR, listing each CDR3 protein once. The table shows under 550,000 distinct CDR3 sequences, with 18% occurring only once. Remarks on this clonotype: No antigen is known for it.

Findings and limits, study-wide: A balance of CD4 and CD8 characterized clones contracting day 15 to 85, whereas later expanders leaned CD4+.

Trimming shortened V by 2 bases and J by 0 bases, and 9 bases separated the two germline ends. Germline CDR1 SGHTA, CDR2 FQGNSA. The CDR3 spans 15 residues. This chain joins TRBV7-2 and TRBJ2-3, with no clear D. The sequence was obtained from a man aged 18 to 35 who had mild COVID-19 (a few samples of this study predate the infection). Cell type and time point are not known. The sequencing input was PBMCs or a T cell subset sorted from them (not recorded which). CDR3 nucleotide sequence: TGTGCCAGCAGCTTATACTTCGCTAGCACAGATACGCAGTATTTT. Amino acid sequence: CASSLYFASTDTQYF.